The 10 T cell receptor beta chains below were found in one sample sequenced in a study of blood T cell repertoires in COVID-19. This table comes from immunoSEQ multiplex PCR, and its TCRdb copy is limited to in-frame clones, with some not included. The table includes about 150,000 clones, 65% to 90% detected once. Input material: peripheral blood. The receptors derive from a man aged 65 to 79 with acute or convalescent COVID-19.

V gene TRBV3-1 (or the pseudogene TRBV3-2) combines with J gene TRBJ2-7, with a weak D call TRBD2 (5 bases). The CDR3 covers 14 residues. Germline V CDR1 and CDR2: LGHDT, YNNKEL (reference sequence). The V end was cut by 4 bases, the J end by 2 bases, with 12 bases between. Here the CDR3 reads CASSPRTTTYEQYF. In DNA form, the CDR3 reads TGTGCCAGCAGCCCCCGGACGACTACCTACGAGCAGTACTTC.

The chain joins TRBV7-2 to TRBJ2-4; 9 nucleotides agree with TRBD1. Germline CDR1 reads SGHTA; CDR2 reads FQGNSA. The CDR3 spans 15 residues. With 5 bases clipped from V and 1 base from J, the junction kept 3 bases outside the gene matches. CDR3 sequence (DNA): TGTGCCAGCAGCCCTGGACAGGGGGCCAAAAACATTCAGTACTTC. This sequence encodes CASSPGQGAKNIQYF.

This chain connects TRBV2 to TRBJ2-1, with 12 positions matching TRBD2. The CDR3 is 19 residues long. The germline gives CDR1 SNHLY, CDR2 FYNNEI. Trimming removed 6 bases from V and 4 bases from J; junction bases left unmatched: 16. The CDR3 reads CASRWTGLAGGPGYNEQFF. DNA for the CDR3: TGTGCCAGCAGATGGACAGGGCTAGCGGGAGGGCCAGGGTACAATGAGCAGTTCTTC.

The chain recombines TRBV9 with TRBJ2-1; 7 bases align to TRBD2. Germline loops: CDR1 SGDLS, CDR2 YYNGEE. Germline trimming cut 0 bases from V and 0 bases from J; bases unmatched to any gene: 6. The CDR3 is made up of 17 amino acids. CDR3 sequence reads: CASSVDPSGSSYNEQFF. DNA of the CDR3: TGTGCCAGCAGCGTAGATCCTAGCGGCAGCTCCTACAATGAGCAGTTCTTC. Drawing the rest from reference TRBV9 and TRBJ2-1, the complete variable domain is DSGVTQTPKHLITATGQRVTLRCSPRSGDLSVYWYQQSLDQGLQFLIQYYNGEERAKGNILERFSAQQFPDLHSELNLSSLELGDSALYFCASSVDPSGSSYNEQFFGPGTRLTVL.

The rearrangement joins TRBV19 to TRBJ1-1; D possibly corresponds to TRBD1 (5 bases). There are 14 residues in the CDR3. Germline values: CDR1 LNHDA, CDR2 SQIVND (reference sequence). V was cut by 5 bases and J by 4 bases, with 14 bases left in between. The CDR3 DNA sequence: TGTGCCAGTAGTGTCTCATCAGGGTTCACTGAAGCTTTCTTT. Translating it yields CASSVSSGFTEAFF.

V and J are TRBV3-1 (or the pseudogene TRBV3-2) and TRBJ2-5; D possibly corresponds to TRBD1 (6 bases). Trimming pared 5 bases from V and 1 base from J, leaving 14 bases between. The CDR3 runs to 15 residues. The germline V gene has CDR1 LGHDT and CDR2 YNNKEL (reference sequence). In nucleotides, the CDR3 is TGTGCCAGCAGCGGGTCAGGGGTACCCCAAGAGACCCAGTACTTC. This gives the protein CASSGSGVPQETQYF.

This clone was counted a single time. The V call is TRBV13, the J call TRBJ2-7; maybe TRBD1 (6 bases). The CDR3 extends over 16 amino acids. Trimming removed 0 bases from V and 2 bases from J, with 14 bases in between. Germline V gene lookup returns CDR1 PRHDT and CDR2 FYEKMQ (reference sequence). The CDR3 DNA reads TGTGCCAGCAGCTTAGGTGGAAACAGGGTGCCCTACGAGCAGTACTTC. Its protein product is CASSLGGNRVPYEQYF.

Regarding this clone: One junction end does not reproduce the germline sequence, and a read error may be involved. This sequence joins TRBV28 and TRBJ1-5, with D possibly being TRBD1 (6 bases). The CDR3 runs to 13 residues. Germline CDR1 MDHEN, CDR2 SYDVKM. The CDR3 sequence is CATSRVQGQPQHF. The CDR3 bases are TGTGCCACCAGTCGCGTACAGGGCCAGCCCCAGCATTTT.

The chain recombines TRBV2 with TRBJ1-1; TRBD1 matches 8 bases. The V and J ends lost 6 bases and 5 bases, in that order; junction bases with no gene match: 11. In germline, CDR1 is SNHLY, CDR2 FYNNEI. CDR3 length equals 15 residues. The CDR3 loop reads CASRKTGANRTEAFF. In DNA, the CDR3 is TGTGCCAGCAGGAAGACAGGGGCGAATAGGACTGAAGCTTTCTTT.

The gene calls are TRBV3-1 (or the pseudogene TRBV3-2) and TRBJ1-1; D might be TRBD1 (5 bases). The germline CDR1 and CDR2 sequences are LGHDT and YNNKEL (reference sequence). This CDR3 has 13 residues. V lost 2 bases to trimming and J lost 7 bases, with 11 bases between them. CDR3 sequence (DNA): TGTGCCAGCAGCCAATTGGACGGGGGTGAAGCTTTCTTT. It codes for CASSQLDGGEAFF.